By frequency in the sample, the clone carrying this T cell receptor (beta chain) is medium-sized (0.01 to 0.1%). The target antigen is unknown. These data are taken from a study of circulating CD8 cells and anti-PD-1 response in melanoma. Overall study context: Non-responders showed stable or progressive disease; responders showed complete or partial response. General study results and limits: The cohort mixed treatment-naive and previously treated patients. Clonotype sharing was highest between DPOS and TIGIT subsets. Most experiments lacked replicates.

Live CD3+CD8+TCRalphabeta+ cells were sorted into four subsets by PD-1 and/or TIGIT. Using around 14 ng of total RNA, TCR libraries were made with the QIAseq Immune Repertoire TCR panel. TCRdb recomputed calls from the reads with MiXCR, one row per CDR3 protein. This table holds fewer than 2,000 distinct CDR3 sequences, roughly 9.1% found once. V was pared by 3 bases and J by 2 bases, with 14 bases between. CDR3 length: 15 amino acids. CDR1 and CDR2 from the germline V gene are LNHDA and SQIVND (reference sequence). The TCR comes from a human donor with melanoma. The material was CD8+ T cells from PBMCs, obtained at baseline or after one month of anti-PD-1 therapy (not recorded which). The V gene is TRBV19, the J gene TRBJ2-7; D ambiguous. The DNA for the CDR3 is TGTGCCAGTAGTATCGGATTTTGGGGTCCCTACGAGCAGTACTTC. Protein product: CASSIGFWGPYEQYF.